This entry concerns a single TCR beta chain. As yet, its antigen is unknown. The missing conserved phenylalanine or tryptophan at the end of this CDR3 makes a read error likely. The CDR3 extends over 14 amino acids. The germline V gene has CDR1 ENHRY and CDR2 SYGVKD. V was clipped by 3 bases and J by 7 bases; unmatched bases: 5. These data come from a study of T cells after yellow fever vaccination. Overall study context: SMART-Seq v4 Ultra Low Input prepared libraries from low-cell fractions.

TCRdb redid the calling of the 5' RACE reads with MiXCR, one entry per CDR3 protein. The sample records fewer than 500,000 distinct CDR3 sequences, under 20% being singletons. Study observations and caveats: Highly abundant clonotypes carried over from the bulk population could end up in FACS-sorted repertoires as contaminants. The secondary response was weaker, and its peak arrived faster, on day 5 versus 15. Primary-vaccination clones mostly resurfaced post-booster (nearly 97% CD4, approximately 87% CD8).

The chain has TRBV10-3 and TRBJ1-5; TRBD1 aligns across 8 bases. The specimen was PBMCs, collected before the yellow fever booster vaccination. This TCR was recovered from a man younger than 35 who received the YFV17D yellow fever vaccine. The CDR3 sequence: CAISDQGAEQPQHL. The CDR3 nucleotides read TGTGCCATCAGTGATCAGGGGGCTGAACAGCCCCAGCATCTT.